This T cell receptor (beta chain) derives from a study of human T cells and chemical hapten exposure. Across the study: The sensitizing agent was 2% DPC, placed on around 2 cm by around 2 cm of upper inner arm skin.

From the RACE reads, TCRdb called clonotypes with MiXCR, one entry per CDR3 protein. The sample lists roughly 50,000 distinct CDR3 sequences, 9.9% occurring once. V was cut by 5 bases and J by 6 bases, with 5 bases left in between. The CDR3 totals 12 residues. Germline V gives CDR1 MGHRA, CDR2 YSYEKL. Indicated time point: patch test 3, about 24 weeks after DPC sensitization. Treatment denoted: therapeutic diphenylcyclopropenone sensitization with weekly scalp DPC. The receptor was isolated from a woman aged 40 to 50 with alopecia areata. Some clones in this sample may be carry-over from other donors' samples. This sample comprised whole blood, obtained in connection with sensitization to the hapten diphenylcyclopropenone (DPC). The J gene is TRBJ1-6, the V gene TRBV4-1; D is unresolved. The CDR3 nucleotides read TGCGCCAGCAGCGCGAGTAATTCACCCCTCCACTTT. It yields the protein CASSASNSPLHF.